The 5 T cell receptor beta chains presented below share a single source sample, sequenced in a study of cytomegalovirus exposure and HLA in healthy donors. The PCR was carried out with 60 Vbeta primers and 13 Jbeta primers. Profiling relied on immunoSEQ multiplex PCR, and the TCRdb table lists in-frame clones only, not all of them. The sample shows over 90,000 clones, over 80% of them seen only once. Sequenced input: PBMCs. These receptors all stem from a man aged 35 to 55 in good health and CMV-seronegative.

This clone has just one count. The rearrangement uses TRBV6-6 and TRBJ2-7; D gene unclear. Germline lookup yields CDR1 MNHNY and CDR2 SVGAGI (reference sequence). V lost 0 bases and J 3 bases, leaving 6 bases between the germline ends. This CDR3 has 13 amino acids. The CDR3 loop is CASSYSYGYEQYF. The DNA for the CDR3 is TGTGCCAGCAGTTACTCATACGGCTACGAGCAGTACTTC.

This chain links TRBV6-6 with TRBJ1-1; tentative D call: TRBD1 (5 bases). Deletions cut 5 bases from V and 1 base from J, with 17 bases between. This CDR3 comprises 16 residues. Germline V CDR1 and CDR2: MNHNY, SVGAGI (reference sequence). Here the CDR3 DNA reads TGTGCCAGCAGTCCCTCCTTGGGGGGGGAGAACACTGAAGCTTTCTTT. This sequence encodes CASSPSLGGENTEAFF.

This chain uses TRBV30 with TRBJ2-5, with 11 bases identical to TRBD2. V shed 8 bases and J 4 bases; nucleotides not matched to a gene: 3. Germline assignment: CDR1 GTSNPN and CDR2 SVGIG (reference sequence). The CDR3 totals 12 residues. CDR3 bases: TGTGCCGGGCTAGCGGGGGGAGAGACCCAGTACTTC. It codes for CAGLAGGETQYF.

V usage is TRBV9 and J usage is TRBJ2-7, with 7 bases identical to TRBD1. The V segment lost 0 bases and the J segment 4 bases; nucleotides outside the gene matches: 7. Germline values: CDR1 SGDLS, CDR2 YYNGEE. The CDR3 loop spans 15 amino acids. The CDR3 protein is CASSVGRQGRYEQYF. The CDR3 region has the DNA TGTGCCAGCAGCGTAGGGCGACAGGGCAGGTACGAGCAGTACTTC.

The CDR3 protein is CAKPGQGTYSNQPQHF. CDR3 DNA sequence: TGTGCCAAGCCGGGACAGGGGACATATAGCAATCAGCCCCAGCATTTT. The rearrangement links TRBV6-4 to TRBJ1-5; TRBD1 agrees at 10 bases. The germline CDR1 and CDR2 sequences are MRHNA and SNTAGT. CDR3 length: 16 amino acids. J gave up 0 bases and V 10 bases, and 9 bases lay outside the gene matches.